The 28 T cell receptor beta chains below all came from one sample that was sequenced in a study of blood T cell repertoires in COVID-19. Profiling relied on immunoSEQ multiplex PCR, and the TCRdb table lists in-frame clones only, not all of them. The table has 330,000 or so clones, about 90% seen once; the top ten hold 2.5% to 3%. The sequencing sample was made of PBMCs or T cells enriched from blood (not recorded which). The source of these receptors is a woman aged 25 to 39 who had recovered from COVID-19.

This clone was observed a single time. DNA of the CDR3: TGTGCCTGGAGTGTCTATGAGCAGTTCTTC. This translates into CAWSVYEQFF. The rearrangement joins TRBV30 to TRBJ2-1; D uncertain. CDR1 is GTSNPN and CDR2 is SVGIG in the germline V gene (reference sequence). The CDR3 totals 10 residues. The V end lost 0 bases, the J end lost 8 bases, and 2 bases lay between the germline ends.

This sequence joins TRBV10-3 and TRBJ1-2; TRBD1 matches at 7 bases. Trimming at V came to 1 base and at J to 7 bases, leaving 12 bases not matched to a gene. The germline V gene has CDR1 ENHRY and CDR2 SYGVKD. The CDR3 is 16 residues long. Here the CDR3 reads CAISEYRQGKAGGYTF. The CDR3 coding sequence is TGTGCCATCAGTGAGTACCGACAGGGAAAGGCTGGTGGCTACACCTTC.

The chain uses TRBV10-1 and TRBJ2-1; the match to TRBD2 covers 9 bases. Germline trimming cut 3 bases from V and 6 bases from J; bases unmatched to any gene: 6. The CDR3 is 15 amino acids. Germline CDR1 is WNHNN and CDR2 is SYGVQD (reference sequence). For the CDR3, the DNA is TGCGCCAGCAGTGAATTTCGGACTAGCGCCAATGAGCAGTTCTTC. Translated, it gives CASSEFRTSANEQFF.

To note about this clone: At the DNA level, this CDR3 is encoded by other sequences in the same sample as well. CDR3 loop: CAWSVADNQPQHF. In nucleotides, the CDR3 is TGTGCCTGGAGTGTAGCCGACAATCAGCCCCAGCATTTT. The chain employs TRBV30 and TRBJ1-5; D is ambiguous. This CDR3 has 13 residues. Trimming cost V 0 bases and J 3 bases, with 6 bases left between them. The germline V gene has CDR1 GTSNPN and CDR2 SVGIG (reference sequence). Using reference TRBV30 and TRBJ1-5 for the parts outside the CDR3, the full variable domain is SQTIHQWPATLVQPVGSPLSLECTVEGTSNPNLYWYRQAAGRGLQLLFYSVGIGQISSEVPQNLSASRPQDRQFILSSKKLLLSDSGFYLCAWSVADNQPQHFGDGTRLSIL.

The chain is built from TRBV29-1 and TRBJ2-7; 15 bases agree with TRBD2. The CDR3 has 15 residues. The V and J ends lost 5 bases and 3 bases, in that order; junction bases with no gene match: 5. Germline V gene data show CDR1 as SQVTM and CDR2 as ANQGSEA. The DNA of the CDR3 is TGCAGCGTTACCGGGACTAGCGGGAGGATCTACGAGCAGTACTTC. Protein: CSVTGTSGRIYEQYF.

V usage is TRBV3-1 (or the pseudogene TRBV3-2) and J usage is TRBJ1-2, with D uncertain. The CDR3 spans 13 residues. The ends were cut back, 7 bases at V and 4 bases at J, with 13 bases in the middle. Germline V gene sequence: CDR1 LGHDT, CDR2 YNNKEL (reference sequence). CDR3 DNA sequence: TGTGCCAGCACCTCAACAGACGGCTATGGCTACACCTTC. It specifies CASTSTDGYGYTF.

The chain carries TRBV3-1 (or the pseudogene TRBV3-2) and TRBJ1-4; 8 bases fit TRBD1. Trimming removed 1 base from V and 2 bases from J; junction bases left unmatched: 6. The CDR3 is 17 amino acids. Germline V gene data show CDR1 as LGHDT and CDR2 as YNNKEL (reference sequence). CDR3: CASSQGQGARTNEKLFF. CDR3 bases: TGTGCCAGCAGCCAAGGGCAGGGGGCGCGGACTAATGAAAAACTGTTTTTT.

The chain joins TRBV5-5 to TRBJ1-3; TRBD1 is a possible D gene (6 bases). The CDR3 sequence is 14 residues long. Germline CDR1 SGHKS, CDR2 YYEKEE (reference sequence). V was clipped by 4 bases and J by 1 base, with 9 bases between them. This CDR3 is CASSGGQSGNTIYF. The DNA for the CDR3 is TGTGCCAGCAGCGGAGGACAGTCTGGAAACACCATATATTTT.

The chain uses TRBV9 and TRBJ2-7; 7 bases are a match to TRBD2. CDR1 and CDR2 (germline): SGDLS, YYNGEE. J lost 0 bases, V lost 4 bases, and 4 bases had no gene match. The length of the CDR3 is 14 residues. In DNA form, the CDR3 reads TGTGCCAGCAGCCCTGGGGGGGACTCCTACGAGCAGTACTTC. Translated, it gives CASSPGGDSYEQYF.

This chain joins TRBV4-2 and TRBJ2-7; tentative D call: TRBD1 (6 bases). V was cut by 1 base and J by 2 bases, with 15 bases left in between. This CDR3 comprises 16 residues. Looked up from germline, CDR1 is LGHNA and CDR2 is YNFKEQ. The CDR3 nucleotides read TGTGCCAGCAGCCAAGGTAGGGACACCTCTACCTACGAGCAGTACTTC. Its translation: CASSQGRDTSTYEQYF.

The chain uses TRBV5-8 and TRBJ2-2, with D possibly TRBD2 on 5 matching bases. With 2 bases removed from V and 4 bases from J, the gap between germline ends came to 12 bases. The CDR3 totals 15 residues. CDR1 SGHTS and CDR2 YDEGEE come from the germline V gene. CDR3 in amino acids: CASSFWRGSTGELFF. The CDR3 DNA sequence: TGTGCCAGCAGCTTCTGGCGCGGGTCCACCGGGGAGCTGTTTTTT.

The gene calls are TRBV5-1 and TRBJ1-1; 7 nucleotides match TRBD1. The junction had 6 bases not matched to a gene; V was cut back by 2 bases and J by 5 bases. This CDR3 comprises 14 residues. Germline loops: CDR1 SGHRS, CDR2 YFSETQ. CDR3 nucleotide sequence: TGCGCCAGCAGCTTATACAGGGGTAGTACTGAAGCTTTCTTT. Protein sequence: CASSLYRGSTEAFF.

The chain uses TRBV5-6 and TRBJ1-5, with a possible D match to TRBD1 (5 bases). Germline CDR1 reads SGHDT; CDR2 reads YYEEEE. Trimming shortened V by 6 bases and J by 5 bases, and 15 bases separated the two germline ends. CDR3 length equals 14 residues. The CDR3: CASTSGGGYQPQHF. CDR3 sequence (DNA): TGTGCCAGCACCTCTGGGGGGGGTTATCAGCCCCAGCATTTT.

The V gene is TRBV27, the J gene TRBJ2-2, with TRBD2 matching over 13 bases. The CDR3 runs to 16 residues. Germline V gene data show CDR1 as MNHEY and CDR2 as SMNVEV (reference sequence). Trimming took 4 bases from V and 5 from J; bases not matched to a gene: 4. The CDR3 DNA reads TGTGCCAGCAGTTCTACTAGCGGGAGGGGTACCGGGGAGCTGTTTTTT. Amino acid sequence: CASSSTSGRGTGELFF.

This chain joins TRBV7-2 and TRBJ2-1; 8 bases match TRBD2. The CDR3 has 16 residues. J lost 7 bases, V lost 7 bases, and 15 bases had no gene match. The germline CDR1 and CDR2 sequences are SGHTA and FQGNSA. CDR3 protein: CASIQGPSGGRNEQFF. Here the CDR3 DNA reads TGTGCCAGCATTCAAGGTCCCTCGGGAGGGCGTAATGAGCAGTTCTTC.

The chain employs TRBV28 and TRBJ1-2; 8 nucleotides match TRBD1. The V and J ends lost 3 bases and 7 bases, in that order; junction bases with no gene match: 4. CDR3 length: 13 residues. Germline-derived CDR1 and CDR2 are MDHEN and SYDVKM. The CDR3 sequence: CASSFRGLSGYTF. For the CDR3, the DNA is TGTGCCAGCAGTTTCAGGGGGCTCTCTGGCTACACCTTC.

The chain has TRBV4-1 and TRBJ1-6, with TRBD1 identical over 7 bases. V lost 6 bases to trimming and J lost 9 bases; unmatched junction nucleotides: 8. There are 14 residues in the CDR3. Germline assignment: CDR1 MGHRA and CDR2 YSYEKL. CDR3 region: CASSPDRAGSPLHF. The CDR3 region has the DNA TGCGCCAGCAGTCCTGACAGGGCGGGTTCACCCCTCCACTTT.

The chain links TRBV27 to TRBJ2-5, with D perhaps matching TRBD2 (6 bases). This CDR3 comprises 16 residues. Per germline, CDR1 MNHEY and CDR2 SMNVEV (reference sequence). Trimming shortened V by 3 bases and J by 2 bases, and 16 bases separated the two germline ends. The CDR3 coding sequence is TGTGCCAGCAGTTTGATGTGGGGACGGGGGCAAGAGACCCAGTACTTC. It encodes CASSLMWGRGQETQYF.

This sequence joins TRBV12-3 or TRBV12-4 and TRBJ2-7; TRBD1 agrees at 8 bases. This CDR3 is built from 13 residues. V lost 6 bases to trimming and J lost 4 bases; unmatched junction nucleotides: 5. The CDR3: CASRETGEYEQYF. The CDR3 nucleotides read TGTGCCAGCAGAGAGACAGGGGAGTACGAGCAGTACTTC.

This clone has just one count. The chain joins TRBV5-1 to TRBJ1-2, with TRBD1 matching over 8 bases. Germline V lookup: CDR1 SGHRS, CDR2 YFSETQ. The V and J ends lost 0 bases and 4 bases, in that order; junction bases with no gene match: 2. This CDR3 is 14 amino acids long. The CDR3 is CASSLDGTGYGYTF. Written as DNA, the CDR3 is TGCGCCAGCAGCTTGGATGGGACAGGCTATGGCTACACCTTC. Together with reference TRBV5-1 and TRBJ1-2, the CDR3 gives the full variable domain: KAGVTQTPRYLIKTRGQQVTLSCSPISGHRSVSWYQQTPGQGLQFLFEYFSETQRNKGNFPGRFSGRQFSNSRSEMNVSTLELGDSALYLCASSLDGTGYGYTFGSGTRLTVV.

The chain is built from TRBV29-1 and TRBJ2-5; D remains unclear. Trimming cost V 7 bases and J 3 bases, with 9 bases left between them. Germline V gene sequence: CDR1 SQVTM, CDR2 ANQGSEA. This CDR3 has 11 residues. CDR3 DNA: TGCAGCGGGGGTCCGGAAGAGACCCAGTACTTC. This translates into CSGGPEETQYF. The entire variable domain, with the rest obtained from reference TRBV29-1 and TRBJ2-5, is as follows: SAVISQKPSRDICQRGTSLTIQCQVDSQVTMMFWYRQQPGQSLTLIATANQGSEATYESGFVIDKFPISRPNLTFSTLTVSNMSPEDSSIYLCSGGPEETQYFGPGTRLLVL.

This clone occurred a few times. The rearrangement links TRBV6-5 to TRBJ1-5; possible D gene TRBD1, 6 bases. The CDR3 contains 14 residues. The V gene's germline CDR1 is MNHEY and CDR2 SVGAGI. Trimming took off 5 bases at V and 10 bases at J, with 18 bases between the two ends. CDR3 loop: CASSLQGPGAPQHF. In nucleotides, the CDR3 is TGTGCCAGCAGTCTCCAGGGGCCTGGGGCACCCCAGCATTTT.

This clone occurred once. The chain has TRBV7-9 and TRBJ2-7, with 10 bases lining up with TRBD2. J was trimmed by 2 bases and V by 5 bases; bases with no gene match: 6. The germline gives CDR1 SEHNR, CDR2 FQNEAQ (reference sequence). This CDR3 is built from 15 residues. The CDR3, as DNA: TGTGCCAGCAGCCAAGGACTAGCGGAGACCTACGAGCAGTACTTC. The encoded protein is CASSQGLAETYEQYF.

The chain couples TRBV3-1 (or the pseudogene TRBV3-2) to TRBJ2-5; 7 nucleotides line up with TRBD2. J lost 3 bases, V lost 0 bases, and 7 bases had no gene match. CDR3 length: 16 amino acids. The germline CDR1 and CDR2 sequences are LGHDT and YNNKEL (reference sequence). CDR3 sequence: CASSQDMGTTKETQYF. The CDR3 nucleotides are TGTGCCAGCAGCCAAGACATGGGGACTACAAAAGAGACCCAGTACTTC.

This chain uses TRBV28 with TRBJ1-2; D gene ambiguous. The CDR3 is made up of 13 amino acids. V gave up 3 bases and J gave up 7 bases, with 12 bases separating them. Germline V gene sequence: CDR1 MDHEN, CDR2 SYDVKM. The CDR3 protein is CASSFAITIGYTF. CDR3 nucleotides: TGTGCCAGCAGTTTCGCCATTACTATTGGCTACACCTTC.

The chain is built from TRBV5-6 and TRBJ1-2, with TRBD1 matching 7 bases. Germline CDR1 reads SGHDT; CDR2 reads YYEEEE. The CDR3 runs to 14 residues. J lost 4 bases, V lost 4 bases, and 7 bases had no gene match. CDR3 nucleotide sequence: TGTGCCAGCAGCGAACAGGACAGGTTCTATGGCTACACCTTC. Its translation is CASSEQDRFYGYTF.

This chain links TRBV30 with TRBJ2-3; 7 bases line up with TRBD1. The CDR3 loop spans 15 amino acids. The germline V gene has CDR1 GTSNPN and CDR2 SVGIG (reference sequence). Trimming removed 2 bases from V and 5 bases from J; junction bases left unmatched: 10. CDR3 sequence (DNA): TGTGCCTGGAGTTATGGCAGGGGGAGTGAAGATACGCAGTATTTT. This codes for CAWSYGRGSEDTQYF. Based on the CDR3 plus reference TRBV30 and TRBJ2-3, the full variable domain is SQTIHQWPATLVQPVGSPLSLECTVEGTSNPNLYWYRQAAGRGLQLLFYSVGIGQISSEVPQNLSASRPQDRQFILSSKKLLLSDSGFYLCAWSYGRGSEDTQYFGPGTRLTVL.

The V gene is TRBV19, the J gene TRBJ1-3; 7 bases fit TRBD1. Germline V gene sequence: CDR1 LNHDA, CDR2 SQIVND (reference sequence). Trimming cost V 7 bases and J 2 bases; bases outside gene matches: 5. The CDR3 runs to 14 residues. The CDR3 nucleotides are TGTGCCAGTACACCAGGGACAGCTGGAAACACCATATATTTT. It translates to CASTPGTAGNTIYF.